This passage covers 22 T cell receptor beta chains from one sample sequenced in a study of response to subunit inactivated influenza vaccine. TCRdb used MiXCR to reprocess the RT-PCR reads, holding one entry per CDR3 protein. In the table there are 550,000 to 650,000 distinct CDR3 sequences, 12% of which are singletons. The sample here was PBMCs from blood, taken on the day of vaccination. The receptor source for this set is a man aged 50 to 59 who received an inactivated influenza vaccine.

A few counts support this clonotype. The chain couples TRBV7-2 to TRBJ2-7; 10 bases map to TRBD2. Germline V lookup: CDR1 SGHTA, CDR2 FQGNSA. The CDR3 sequence is 15 residues long. The V segment lost 6 bases and the J segment 3 bases; nucleotides outside the gene matches: 8. For the CDR3, the DNA is TGTGCCAGCAGTCGCAGCGGGGGGGCGAACTACGAGCAGTACTTC. This codes for CASSRSGGANYEQYF.

This clonotype was counted only a few times. CDR3 residues: CASSSTGSEAFF. CDR3 nucleotide sequence: TGCGCCAGCAGCTCGACAGGGTCTGAAGCTTTCTTT. The chain employs TRBV5-1 and TRBJ1-1, with 7 bases aligning to TRBD1. Trimming took 3 bases from V and 6 from J; bases not matched to a gene: 2. The CDR3 has 12 residues. Germline assignment: CDR1 SGHRS and CDR2 YFSETQ.

This clonotype was seen just once. The chain carries TRBV20-1 and TRBJ2-3; 8 bases map to TRBD2. This CDR3 has 13 residues. With 3 bases clipped from V and 3 bases from J, the junction kept 2 bases outside the gene matches. Germline values: CDR1 DFQATT, CDR2 SNEGSKA (reference sequence). The CDR3 loop reads CSARERETDTQYF. CDR3 coding DNA: TGCAGTGCTAGGGAGCGGGAGACAGATACGCAGTATTTT.

The rearrangement joins TRBV11-2 to TRBJ2-7; 9 positions agree with TRBD1. J gave up 5 bases and V 1 base, and 6 bases lay outside the gene matches. The CDR3 is made up of 15 amino acids. Germline assignment: CDR1 SGHAT and CDR2 FQNNGV. The CDR3 sequence is CASSLVPGQGDEQYF. The CDR3 DNA is TGTGCCAGCAGCTTAGTACCGGGACAGGGCGACGAGCAGTACTTC.

In its sample, this clonotype was seen many times. The rearrangement links TRBV29-1 to TRBJ2-3, with 7 bases that match TRBD1. This CDR3 region has 13 residues. The ends lost 4 bases at V and 6 bases at J; junction bases unmatched: 7. From germline, CDR1 is SQVTM and CDR2 ANQGSEA. This CDR3 reads CSVVDRQGDTQYF. The CDR3 nucleotides read TGCAGCGTTGTGGACAGGCAAGGGGATACGCAGTATTTT.

This clonotype was seen only a few times. The V and J genes are TRBV18 and TRBJ2-5; D is unclear. There are 15 residues in the CDR3. The V gene lost 2 bases and the J gene lost 5 bases, with 15 bases spanning the gap. CDR1 KGHSH and CDR2 LQKENI come from the germline V gene. The CDR3 is CASSPFPETTETQYF. The CDR3 DNA is TGTGCCAGCTCACCATTCCCAGAAACGACGGAGACCCAGTACTTC. Filled out from reference TRBV18 and TRBJ2-5, the complete variable domain reads NAGVMQNPRHLVRRRGQEARLRCSPMKGHSHVYWYRQLPEEGLKFMVYLQKENIIDESGMPKERFSAEFPKEGPSILRIQQVVRGDSAAYFCASSPFPETTETQYFGPGTRLLVL.

The V call is TRBV11-2, the J call TRBJ2-5, with TRBD1 matching over 9 bases. Per germline, CDR1 SGHAT and CDR2 FQNNGV. Unmatched junction bases numbered 12, after V lost 6 bases and J lost 4 bases. This CDR3 is 16 amino acids long. As DNA, the CDR3 is TGTGCCAGCAGACCTAGCCCCCGGGACAGGGCAGAGACCCAGTACTTC. Encoded protein: CASRPSPRDRAETQYF.

This clonotype was detected many times. This chain links TRBV20-1 with TRBJ2-1; D gene unclear. The CDR3 contains 11 residues. Trimming shortened V by 6 bases and J by 7 bases, and 10 bases separated the two germline ends. From germline, CDR1 is DFQATT and CDR2 SNEGSKA (reference sequence). The CDR3 reads CSAVRRNEQFF. DNA for the CDR3: TGCAGTGCGGTTAGACGGAATGAGCAGTTCTTC.

V usage is TRBV7-9 and J usage is TRBJ1-2; TRBD1 matches at 8 bases. The germline CDR1 and CDR2 sequences are SEHNR and FQNEAQ (reference sequence). Trimming at V came to 4 bases and at J to 4 bases, leaving 5 bases not matched to a gene. The CDR3 is made up of 14 amino acids. CDR3 nucleotides: TGTGCCAGCAGCTACGGACAGGGCGGCTATGGCTACACCTTC. Translation: CASSYGQGGYGYTF.

V and J are TRBV12-3 or TRBV12-4 and TRBJ2-1, with 10 bases that match TRBD2. The CDR3 is 15 amino acids. V shed 3 bases, J shed 5 bases, and the junction held 4 bases outside the gene matches. In DNA form, the CDR3 reads TGTGCCAGCAGTTTGCAACTAGCGGGAAACAATGAGCAGTTCTTC. Its translation: CASSLQLAGNNEQFF.

In its sample, this clonotype was seen a few times. A junction end diverges from the germline sequence, so it may reflect a read error. The rearrangement links TRBV9 to TRBJ1-1; a possible D gene is TRBD1 (5 bases). The CDR3 loop spans 11 amino acids. Germline V gene data show CDR1 as SGDLS and CDR2 as YYNGEE. The CDR3 coding sequence is TGTGCCAGCAGCGGCGGGACCGAAGTTTTCTTT. Protein sequence: CASSGGTEVFF. Drawing the rest from reference TRBV9 and TRBJ1-1, the complete variable domain is DSGVTQTPKHLITATGQRVTLRCSPRSGDLSVYWYQQSLDQGLQFLIQYYNGEERAKGNILERFSAQQFPDLHSELNLSSLELGDSALYFCASSGGTEVFFGQGTRLTVV.

There are a few counts of this clonotype. This chain uses TRBV7-9 with TRBJ2-5, with a possible D match to TRBD2 (5 bases). CDR1 and CDR2 (germline): SEHNR, FQNEAQ (reference sequence). Trimming removed 5 bases at V and 10 bases at J, with 17 bases between. There are 13 residues in the CDR3. The DNA for the CDR3 is TGTGCCAGCAGCCCCGACTATTCCTTAGACCAGTACTTC. Protein sequence: CASSPDYSLDQYF. Full variable domain (remainder filled in from reference TRBV7-9 and TRBJ2-5): DTGVSQNPRHKITKRGQNVTFRCDPISEHNRLYWYRQTLGQGPEFLTYFQNEAQLEKSRLLSDRFSAERPKGSFSTLEIQRTEQGDSAMYLCASSPDYSLDQYFGPGTRLLVL.

This clonotype occurred a few times. V is TRBV12-3 or TRBV12-4 and J is TRBJ1-5, with 7 bases matching TRBD1. This CDR3 has 15 residues. The J segment lost 2 bases and the V segment lost 11 bases, leaving 12 bases of the junction unmatched. The CDR3 loop reads CASRTGTLGNQPQHF. CDR3 sequence (DNA): TGTGCCTCCCGGACAGGAACTTTGGGCAATCAGCCCCAGCATTTT.

The rearrangement uses TRBV18 and TRBJ2-5; unclear D gene. CDR3 length: 16 amino acids. Looked up from germline, CDR1 is KGHSH and CDR2 is LQKENI. V lost 3 bases and J 2 bases, leaving 16 bases between the germline ends. For the CDR3, the DNA is TGTGCCAGCTCACCGCAACTTAGGTCCAGTCAAGAGACCCAGTACTTC. Amino acid sequence: CASSPQLRSSQETQYF.

The chain couples TRBV6-2 or TRBV6-3 to TRBJ2-7; D is perhaps TRBD1 (5 bases). The V gene's germline CDR1 is MNHEY and CDR2 SVGEGT. V lost 0 bases, J lost 0 bases, and 18 bases lay in between. This CDR3 has 18 amino acids. CDR3 in amino acids: CASSYSIPGLRGSYEQYF. The CDR3, as DNA: TGTGCCAGCAGTTACTCGATCCCGGGCCTAAGGGGCTCCTACGAGCAGTACTTC.

This clonotype was recorded many times. The chain links TRBV4-1 to TRBJ2-3; 9 bases match TRBD2. This CDR3 region has 14 residues. V lost 4 bases to trimming and J lost 1 base; unmatched junction nucleotides: 0. From germline, CDR1 is MGHRA and CDR2 YSYEKL. The CDR3 DNA is TGCGCCAGCAGCCGACTAGCGGGCACAGATACGCAGTATTTT. This codes for CASSRLAGTDTQYF.

This clonotype has just a few counts. The chain links TRBV4-2 to TRBJ2-7, with D possibly TRBD1 on 5 matching bases. CDR3 length equals 14 residues. The germline CDR1 and CDR2 sequences are LGHNA and YNFKEQ. V dropped 0 bases and J dropped 1 base, with 7 bases sitting between them. The CDR3 is CASSQDAGSYEQYF. The CDR3 DNA reads as TGTGCCAGCAGCCAAGATGCAGGGTCCTACGAGCAGTACTTC.

A few counts support this clonotype. J is TRBJ2-3 and V is TRBV24-1, with no clear D. Germline-derived CDR1 and CDR2 are KGHDR and SFDVKD. CDR3 length: 13 residues. The V and J ends lost 6 bases and 5 bases respectively, with 11 bases between them. The CDR3 nucleotides are TGTGCCACCAGTTCCGATTTCGGAGATACGCAGTATTTT. Residues: CATSSDFGDTQYF.

This clonotype was seen a few times. The genes are TRBV27 and TRBJ2-1; D gene unclear. The CDR3 sequence is 12 residues long. Deletions cut 6 bases from V and 8 bases from J, with 11 bases between. Per the germline V gene, CDR1 is MNHEY and CDR2 is SMNVEV (reference sequence). The CDR3 sequence is CASSRLFDEQFF. CDR3 bases: TGTGCCAGCAGCCGGCTTTTCGATGAGCAGTTCTTC.

The chain has TRBV7-2 and TRBJ1-6; the match to TRBD1 covers 12 bases. The length of the CDR3 is 17 residues. With 6 bases clipped from V and 6 bases from J, the junction kept 9 bases outside the gene matches. Germline CDR1 reads SGHTA; CDR2 reads FQGNSA. The CDR3 DNA follows: TGTGCCAGCAGGCTAGTGGGACAGGGGGCGCGTAATTCACCCCTCCACTTT. As protein: CASRLVGQGARNSPLHF.

The chain is built from TRBV7-2 and TRBJ2-3; 11 nucleotides agree with TRBD2. V shed 1 base and J 5 bases; nucleotides not matched to a gene: 5. In germline, CDR1 is SGHTA, CDR2 FQGNSA. There are 16 residues in the CDR3. The CDR3 reads CASSLGVAGGEDTQYF. The DNA of the CDR3 is TGTGCCAGCAGCTTAGGGGTAGCGGGGGGGGAAGATACGCAGTATTTT.

This chain connects TRBV29-1 to TRBJ2-1; weak D call: TRBD1 (6 bases). The CDR3 is 12 amino acids. CDR1 SQVTM and CDR2 ANQGSEA come from the germline V gene. V dropped 6 bases and J dropped 2 bases, with 8 bases sitting between them. CDR3 nucleotide sequence: TGCAGCGTGAGGACAGCCTACAATGAGCAGTTCTTC. Its translation: CSVRTAYNEQFF.